This T cell receptor beta chain stems from a study of blood T cell repertoires in COVID-19. The table came from immunoSEQ multiplex PCR; TCRdb's copy has only in-frame clones and leaves some out. The table records 200,000 to 300,000 clones, 70% to 90% of them present only once. Source material: peripheral blood. The source of this sequence is an older woman with COVID-19, enrolled during active disease.

CDR3 loop: CASSPVAGESYEQYF. CDR3 nucleotides: TGTGCCAGCAGCCCCGTAGCGGGAGAGTCATACGAGCAGTACTTC. J is TRBJ2-7 and V is TRBV7-2; TRBD2 matches 9 bases. Germline lookup yields CDR1 SGHTA and CDR2 FQGNSA. V lost 5 bases, J lost 4 bases, and 9 bases stayed unmatched. There are 15 residues in the CDR3.